Presented here are 18 T cell receptor beta chains from one specimen sequenced in a study of cytomegalovirus exposure and HLA in healthy donors. Both 60 Vbeta primers and 13 Jbeta primers went into the PCR. TCRdb's table, derived via immunoSEQ multiplex PCR, lists solely in-frame clones and lacks some. The sample contains roughly 120,000 clones, 76% of which appear only once. The sample comprised PBMCs. The receptors here all came from a man aged 50 to 60 in good health and CMV-seronegative.

V is TRBV6-1 and J is TRBJ2-5, with a tentative D call TRBD2 (5 bases). Germline V gene sequence: CDR1 MNHNS, CDR2 SASEGT. Deletions cut 5 bases from V and 5 bases from J, with 15 bases between. The CDR3 has 14 residues. The CDR3 loop is CASSLGEGGETQYF. CDR3 DNA sequence: TGTGCCAGCAGTCTTGGTGAGGGTGGGGAGACCCAGTACTTC.

This clone was seen just once. The CDR3 is CASSLGASGGAIDEQFF. CDR3 coding DNA: TGTGCCAGCAGCTTAGGGGCTAGCGGGGGGGCTATCGATGAGCAGTTCTTC. The chain employs TRBV5-4 and TRBJ2-1; 12 bases align to TRBD2. Trimming removed 2 bases from V and 8 bases from J; junction bases left unmatched: 11. In germline, CDR1 is SGHNT, CDR2 YYREEE (reference sequence). The CDR3 consists of 17 residues.

The chain recombines TRBV5-1 with TRBJ1-6; a weak D match, TRBD1 (6 bases). The CDR3 contains 14 residues. V was clipped by 0 bases and J by 9 bases, with 10 bases between them. Germline CDR1 SGHRS, CDR2 YFSETQ. The CDR3 DNA reads as TGCGCCAGCAGCTTGGCACAGGGTGGTTCACCCCTCCACTTT. It is translated as CASSLAQGGSPLHF.

The chain is built from TRBV4-2 and TRBJ1-3; no clear D gene. Germline V gives CDR1 LGHNA, CDR2 YNFKEQ. The V and J ends lost 7 bases and 8 bases respectively, with 21 bases between them. The CDR3 loop spans 15 amino acids. The CDR3 region has the DNA TGTGCCAGCAACCTTGGTAGTGGTACGGCGGACACCATATATTTT. Translation: CASNLGSGTADTIYF.

This clone was detected only once. V usage is TRBV4-1 and J usage is TRBJ2-4, with 8 bases fitting TRBD1. From germline, CDR1 is MGHRA and CDR2 YSYEKL. The CDR3 totals 15 residues. The junction had 9 bases not matched to a gene; V was cut back by 4 bases and J by 7 bases. CDR3 DNA sequence: TGCGCCAGCAGCCTCCCTTCAGGGGGCTTGAACATTCAGTACTTC. This gives the protein CASSLPSGGLNIQYF.

This chain uses TRBV6-1 with TRBJ2-7; D might be TRBD1 (6 bases). The germline V gene has CDR1 MNHNS and CDR2 SASEGT. CDR3 size: 14 residues. Deletions cut 5 bases from V and 5 bases from J, with 16 bases between. The CDR3 nucleotides are TGTGCCAGCAGTCTACCGACAGGTTCAAACGAGCAGTACTTC. The encoded protein is CASSLPTGSNEQYF.

The CDR3 sequence: CASSAPTGTYEKLFF. The CDR3 DNA follows: TGTGCCAGCAGTGCCCCGACAGGGACCTATGAAAAACTGTTTTTT. This rearrangement joins TRBV25-1 to TRBJ1-4; the match to TRBD1 covers 7 bases. The junction had 8 bases not matched to a gene; V was cut back by 4 bases and J by 6 bases. The CDR3 sequence is 15 residues long. CDR1 is MGHDK and CDR2 is SYGVNS in the germline V gene. Full variable domain (remainder filled in from reference TRBV25-1 and TRBJ1-4): EADIYQTPRYLVIGTGKKITLECSQTMGHDKMYWYQQDPGMELHLIHYSYGVNSTEKGDLSSESTVSRIRTEHFPLTLESARPSHTSQYLCASSAPTGTYEKLFFGSGTQLSVL.

The gene calls are TRBV7-9 and TRBJ2-2, with TRBD1 identical over 8 bases. In germline, CDR1 is SEHNR, CDR2 FQNEAQ (reference sequence). J was trimmed by 0 bases and V by 5 bases; bases with no gene match: 14. This CDR3 is 19 amino acids long. DNA for the CDR3: TGTGCCAGCAGCCACACGACAGGGGCATTCCGCGCGAACACCGGGGAGCTGTTTTTT. This sequence encodes CASSHTTGAFRANTGELFF.

The chain has TRBV7-9 and TRBJ1-1; weak D call: TRBD1 (5 bases). The germline CDR1 and CDR2 sequences are SEHNR and FQNEAQ (reference sequence). Trimming cost V 2 bases and J 3 bases, with 10 bases left between them. The CDR3 is 14 residues long. CDR3 sequence reads: CASSLIRGDTEAFF. Written as DNA, the CDR3 is TGTGCCAGCAGCTTAATCCGGGGGGACACTGAAGCTTTCTTT.

The sample holds a few counts of this clone. The genes are TRBV11-2 and TRBJ1-1; 8 bases match TRBD1. Unmatched junction bases numbered 5, after V lost 4 bases and J lost 4 bases. The CDR3 extends over 14 amino acids. Germline-derived CDR1 and CDR2 are SGHAT and FQNNGV. The CDR3 reads CASSSFTGGTEAFF. The CDR3 DNA sequence: TGTGCCAGCAGCTCGTTCACAGGGGGCACTGAAGCTTTCTTT.

V is TRBV25-1 and J is TRBJ2-1; a weak D match, TRBD1 (8 bases). V gave up 4 bases and J gave up 5 bases, with 18 bases separating them. Germline V gives CDR1 MGHDK, CDR2 SYGVNS. The CDR3 runs to 16 residues. Here the CDR3 DNA reads TGTGCCAGCAGTGGATGGGGGGGACAGGCTAACAATGAGCAGTTCTTC. Translated: CASSGWGGQANNEQFF.

The V and J genes are TRBV7-9 and TRBJ2-1; 8 nucleotides match TRBD1. CDR1 and CDR2 from the germline V gene are SEHNR and FQNEAQ (reference sequence). This CDR3 region has 13 residues. Germline trimming cut 4 bases from V and 9 bases from J; bases unmatched to any gene: 5. This CDR3 is CASSSTGGSEQFF. CDR3 sequence (DNA): TGTGCCAGCAGCTCAACAGGGGGAAGTGAGCAGTTCTTC.

This sequence joins TRBV2 and TRBJ1-5; a weak D match, TRBD1 (5 bases). CDR3 size: 15 residues. V was shortened by 5 bases and J by 6 bases, with 17 bases between the two germline ends. Germline loops: CDR1 SNHLY, CDR2 FYNNEI. The CDR3 nucleotides are TGTGCCAGCAGTTCCGACAGAGATCTTAGTCAGCCCCAGCATTTT. Translated, it gives CASSSDRDLSQPQHF.

The V call is TRBV7-9, the J call TRBJ1-5; 9 bases agree with TRBD1. This CDR3 contains 16 residues. Per the germline V gene, CDR1 is SEHNR and CDR2 is FQNEAQ (reference sequence). J lost 1 base, V lost 3 bases, and 4 bases had no gene match. CDR3 loop: CASSLGGTGSNQPQHF. CDR3 DNA: TGTGCCAGCAGCTTGGGGGGGACAGGGAGCAATCAGCCCCAGCATTTT.

This rearrangement joins TRBV5-1 to TRBJ1-2, with a tentative D call TRBD1 (6 bases). The V gene's germline CDR1 is SGHRS and CDR2 YFSETQ. With 5 bases removed from V and 3 bases from J, the gap between germline ends came to 17 bases. The CDR3 length is 15 residues. The CDR3, as DNA: TGCGCCAGCAGATTGCTTCAGGGGCCTGACTATGGCTACACCTTC. Protein sequence: CASRLLQGPDYGYTF.

The V call is TRBV5-4, the J call TRBJ2-1, with TRBD2 matching 8 bases. Germline CDR1 SGHNT, CDR2 YYREEE (reference sequence). Trimming removed 4 bases from V and 3 bases from J; junction bases left unmatched: 12. The CDR3 length is 17 residues. The CDR3: CASSPGGALELYNEQFF. For the CDR3, the DNA is TGTGCCAGCAGCCCGGGAGGGGCCCTGGAGCTCTACAATGAGCAGTTCTTC.

This clone has only a few counts. An end of the junction differs from the germline gene, which may be a read error. The chain carries TRBV14 and TRBJ2-5, with D tentatively TRBD1 (6 bases). Looked up from germline, CDR1 is SGHDN and CDR2 is FVKESK. The CDR3 spans 12 residues. CDR3 protein: CASSPRTETRYF. CDR3 coding DNA: TGTGCCAGCAGCCCTAGGACAGAGACCCGGTACTTC. The full variable domain, rest sourced from reference TRBV14 and TRBJ2-5, is EAGVTQFPSHSVIEKGQTVTLRCDPISGHDNLYWYRRVMGKEIKFLLHFVKESKQDESGMPNNRFLAERTGGTYSTLKVQPAELEDSGVYFCASSPRTETRYFGPGTRLLVL.

For this clone: The sample carries other DNA sequences with the same CDR3. This chain joins TRBV5-4 and TRBJ2-3, with a possible D match to TRBD2 (7 bases). Between the trimmed V and J ends, which lost 0 bases and 1 base, there was a span of 12 bases. Germline CDR1 and CDR2: SGHNT and YYREEE (reference sequence). The CDR3 runs 16 residues. The DNA of the CDR3 is TGTGCCAGCAGCTTGGGAGGGGGGGCCGGCACAGATACGCAGTATTTT. It specifies CASSLGGGAGTDTQYF. Full variable domain (outside the CDR3, taken from reference TRBV5-4 and TRBJ2-3): ETGVTQSPTHLIKTRGQQVTLRCSSQSGHNTVSWYQQALGQGPQFIFQYYREEENGRGNFPPRFSGLQFPNYSSELNVNALELDDSALYLCASSLGGGAGTDTQYFGPGTRLTVL.